One sample yielded the 21 T cell receptor beta chains listed below, sequenced in a study of T cell repertoires in cytomegalovirus infection. TCRdb processed the reads anew with MiXCR; each CDR3 protein has one entry. The sample holds about 740,000 distinct CDR3 sequences; about 40% are singletons and the top ten take under 3.5%. The sample taken for sequencing was PBMCs. All receptors derive from a human donor in good health (CMV status not recorded). Some clones in this sample may be carry-over from other donors' samples.

This chain uses TRBV27 with TRBJ1-5; D call uncertain. Germline CDR1 MNHEY, CDR2 SMNVEV (reference sequence). The CDR3 length is 13 residues. Trimming removed 3 bases at V and 9 bases at J, with 12 bases between. CDR3 in amino acids: CASSFGEARPQHF. DNA for the CDR3: TGTGCCAGCAGTTTTGGGGAGGCGAGGCCCCAGCATTTT.

The chain has TRBV2 and TRBJ1-1; tentative D call: TRBD1 (5 bases). The CDR3 length is 15 residues. V was cut by 4 bases and J by 2 bases, with 14 bases left in between. Per the germline V gene, CDR1 is SNHLY and CDR2 is FYNNEI. CDR3 in amino acids: CASSGDSAGNTEAFF. The CDR3 DNA reads TGTGCCAGCAGTGGGGACTCCGCAGGAAACACTGAAGCTTTCTTT.

The V call is TRBV2, the J call TRBJ2-1; weak D call: TRBD1 (6 bases). The germline V gene encodes CDR1 SNHLY and CDR2 FYNNEI. The CDR3 contains 14 residues. V was shortened by 7 bases and J by 5 bases, with 15 bases between the two germline ends. CDR3 sequence: CASTSQGTNNEQFF. For the CDR3, the DNA is TGTGCCAGCACTAGTCAGGGGACAAACAATGAGCAGTTCTTC.

This clonotype was picked up many times. J is TRBJ2-1 and V is TRBV7-2, with 10 positions matching TRBD2. Germline-derived CDR1 and CDR2 are SGHTA and FQGNSA. V lost 5 bases, J lost 4 bases, and 8 bases stayed unmatched. CDR3 size: 16 residues. The CDR3 loop reads CASSHGLAEGYNEQFF. The CDR3 nucleotides are TGTGCCAGCAGCCATGGACTAGCGGAGGGTTACAATGAGCAGTTCTTC. The entire variable domain, with the rest obtained from reference TRBV7-2 and TRBJ2-1, is as follows: GAGVSQSPSNKVTEKGKDVELRCDPISGHTALYWYRQSLGQGLEFLIYFQGNSAPDKSGLPSDRFSAERTGGSVSTLTIQRTQQEDSAVYLCASSHGLAEGYNEQFFGPGTRLTVL.

The V gene is TRBV7-2, the J gene TRBJ1-5; D ambiguous. CDR3 size: 14 residues. Looked up from germline, CDR1 is SGHTA and CDR2 is FQGNSA. V shed 2 bases and J shed 4 bases, with 9 bases lying between them. CDR3 loop: CASSLRYGNQPQHF. The CDR3 region has the DNA TGTGCCAGCAGCTTAAGGTACGGGAATCAGCCCCAGCATTTT. Full variable domain (remainder filled in from reference TRBV7-2 and TRBJ1-5): GAGVSQSPSNKVTEKGKDVELRCDPISGHTALYWYRQSLGQGLEFLIYFQGNSAPDKSGLPSDRFSAERTGGSVSTLTIQRTQQEDSAVYLCASSLRYGNQPQHFGDGTRLSIL.

The sample holds a few counts of this clonotype. The chain couples TRBV12-3 or TRBV12-4 to TRBJ2-3; the D gene is possibly TRBD1 (6 bases). V was pared by 6 bases and J by 0 bases, with 13 bases between. The CDR3 spans 15 residues. This chain's CDR3 is CASSRRTGSTDTQYF. CDR3 in DNA: TGTGCCAGCAGCCGACGAACAGGGAGCACAGATACGCAGTATTTT.

The chain uses TRBV18 and TRBJ2-2, with D perhaps matching TRBD2 (6 bases). The germline CDR1 and CDR2 sequences are KGHSH and LQKENI. V was shortened by 3 bases and J by 1 base, with 9 bases between the two germline ends. The CDR3 consists of 15 residues. CDR3 amino acids: CASSPSSENTGELFF. In DNA form, the CDR3 reads TGTGCCAGCTCACCGTCTAGCGAGAACACCGGGGAGCTGTTTTTT.

This clonotype was seen a few times. The chain joins TRBV7-6 to TRBJ1-4, with D unclear. The CDR3 length is 14 residues. The V gene's germline CDR1 is SGHVS and CDR2 FNYEAQ. The V gene lost 3 bases and the J gene lost 4 bases, with 9 bases spanning the gap. The CDR3 region is CASSFGWGNEKLFF. The DNA for the CDR3 is TGTGCCAGCAGCTTCGGGTGGGGTAATGAAAAACTGTTTTTT.

In regard to this clonotype: No conserved phenylalanine or tryptophan is present at the end of the CDR3, so a read error is the likely explanation. J is TRBJ1-1 and V is TRBV7-3; D is unclear. With 5 bases removed from V and 0 bases from J, the gap between germline ends came to 10 bases. The CDR3 spans 14 residues. CDR1 is SGHTA, CDR2 FQGTGA, per germline. CDR3 sequence reads: CASSLPLLNTEAFS. The CDR3, as DNA: TGTGCCAGCAGCCTTCCCTTGCTGAACACTGAAGCTTTCTCT.

Regarding this clonotype: Sequence at one end of the junction differs from germline and may be a read error. The chain has TRBV12-3 or TRBV12-4 and TRBJ2-7, with 10 nucleotides matching TRBD1. CDR3 length: 15 residues. The CDR3 bases are TGTGCCCGCAGTGCACGCCGGGACAGGGGTTACGAGCAGTACTTC. Translation: CARSARRDRGYEQYF.

The rearrangement links TRBV30 to TRBJ1-2; D ambiguous. CDR3 size: 13 residues. Germline-derived CDR1 and CDR2 are GTSNPN and SVGIG (reference sequence). V lost 4 bases and J 0 bases, leaving 9 bases between the germline ends. CDR3 amino acids: CAWTPVPNYGYTF. For the CDR3, the DNA is TGTGCCTGGACCCCCGTACCTAACTATGGCTACACCTTC.

This clonotype has at least ten counts. The genes are TRBV7-9 and TRBJ2-5, with 14 bases lining up with TRBD2. There are 18 residues in the CDR3. V gave up 5 bases and J gave up 7 bases; unmatched junction bases: 15. Germline V gene lookup returns CDR1 SEHNR and CDR2 FQNEAQ (reference sequence). The CDR3 region is CASSPGTSGSPGGGTQYF. In DNA, the CDR3 is TGTGCCAGCAGCCCCGGGACTAGCGGGAGTCCGGGGGGCGGGACCCAGTACTTC.

The chain has TRBV27 and TRBJ2-7, with 7 bases matching TRBD1. The V and J ends lost 3 bases and 0 bases, in that order; junction bases with no gene match: 8. CDR3 length: 16 amino acids. From germline, CDR1 is MNHEY and CDR2 SMNVEV (reference sequence). DNA for the CDR3: TGTGCCAGCAGTTTGTCTTCCGGGACAGTCTCCTACGAGCAGTACTTC. It yields the protein CASSLSSGTVSYEQYF.

This clonotype was recorded many times. This chain uses TRBV6-2 or TRBV6-3 with TRBJ2-7; 8 bases map to TRBD1. This CDR3 comprises 14 residues. Trimming at V came to 6 bases and at J to 2 bases, leaving 6 bases not matched to a gene. Germline V gene data show CDR1 as MNHEY and CDR2 as SVGEGT. The CDR3 DNA follows: TGTGCCAGCAGCAGAGACAGGGGAACCTACGAGCAGTACTTC. It yields the protein CASSRDRGTYEQYF.

This clonotype came up a few times. The chain recombines TRBV6-1 with TRBJ1-2; a weak D match, TRBD1 (6 bases). The germline CDR1 and CDR2 sequences are MNHNS and SASEGT. The CDR3 length is 14 residues. The V and J ends lost 7 bases and 1 base respectively, with 13 bases between them. The CDR3 coding sequence is TGTGCCAGCACTGGGGACACAATTAACTATGGCTACACCTTC. Its protein product is CASTGDTINYGYTF.

J is TRBJ1-1 and V is TRBV19, with D possibly TRBD1 on 5 matching bases. This CDR3 is 15 amino acids long. Germline V gene sequence: CDR1 LNHDA, CDR2 SQIVND (reference sequence). Deletions cut 3 bases from V and 5 bases from J, with 16 bases between. The CDR3 DNA reads as TGTGCCAGTAGTATTCAGGGCCGGGTAACGACTGAAGCTTTCTTT. The encoded protein is CASSIQGRVTTEAFF.

This clonotype was counted a few times. This chain connects TRBV5-6 to TRBJ2-7; D unresolved. This CDR3 region has 13 residues. V dropped 2 bases and J dropped 2 bases, with 8 bases sitting between them. Germline V CDR1 and CDR2: SGHDT, YYEEEE. The CDR3 loop reads CASSFLTTYEQYF. CDR3 nucleotide sequence: TGTGCCAGCAGCTTCCTTACAACCTACGAGCAGTACTTC.

The rearrangement uses TRBV4-1 and TRBJ2-5; tentative D call: TRBD2 (5 bases). This CDR3 spans 14 amino acids. Trimming took 1 base from V and 4 from J, leaving 10 bases between them. Germline V CDR1 and CDR2: MGHRA, YSYEKL. The CDR3 sequence is CASSQAPGLETQYF. In DNA form, the CDR3 reads TGCGCCAGCAGCCAAGCTCCGGGGTTAGAGACCCAGTACTTC.

This clonotype was seen a few times. As DNA, the CDR3 is TGTGCCAGCAGGACGACAGGGCGAAATCAGCCCCAGCATTTT. Translation gives CASRTTGRNQPQHF. The chain recombines TRBV6-5 with TRBJ1-5; 7 bases are shared with TRBD1. The length of the CDR3 is 14 residues. In germline, CDR1 is MNHEY, CDR2 SVGAGI. Losses at the gene ends were 6 bases for V and 4 bases for J; bases not matched to a gene: 6.

This chain connects TRBV6-8 to TRBJ1-5; D is perhaps TRBD1 (6 bases). Looked up from germline, CDR1 is MNHGY and CDR2 is SAAAGT. V lost 4 bases to trimming and J lost 7 bases, with 11 bases between them. This CDR3 has 13 residues. CDR3 sequence (DNA): TGTGCCAGCAGTTGGGGGCCGGGGCAGCCCCAGCATTTT. Its translation: CASSWGPGQPQHF.

The chain employs TRBV7-6 and TRBJ1-6; D might be TRBD1 (6 bases). V lost 1 base, J lost 3 bases, and 7 bases lay in between. The CDR3 is made up of 15 amino acids. Germline V CDR1 and CDR2: SGHVS, FNYEAQ. Written as DNA, the CDR3 is TGTGCCAGCAGCTTAGAACAGGGCTATAATTCACCCCTCCACTTT. This sequence encodes CASSLEQGYNSPLHF.